Listed below are T cell receptor beta chains from one sample, sequenced in a study. TCRdb processed the 5' RACE reads anew with MiXCR; each CDR3 protein has one entry. Seen here are tens of thousands of distinct CDR3 sequences, about 28% observed once, and the top ten hold approximately 3%. Sequencing input: tumor-infiltrating memory CD4+ T cells sorted from the breast tumor. The receptors originated from a female donor with breast cancer. Both conserved end residues are part of each CDR3. D genes are given only for firm matches. For some rows the clone size is stated as once, few or many, or as a class when expanded; others skip it.

>.|.|TRBV29-1|TRBJ2-1
CSVDGLLNEQFF
TGCAGCGTTGATGGTTTGTTAAATGAGCAGTTCTTC
>.|.|TRBV28|TRBJ2-1
CASSPLVGNEQFF
TGTGCCAGCAGCCCTTTGGTGGGGAATGAGCAGTTCTTC
>few|TRBD1|TRBV28|TRBJ1-2
CASRLPGQGYGYTF
TGTGCCAGCAGACTCCCGGGACAGGGATATGGCTACACCTTC
>.|.|TRBV11-2|TRBJ2-3
CASSLKWDTYTDTQYF
TGTGCCAGCAGCCTGAAGTGGGACACATACACAGATACGCAGTATTTT
>.|TRBD1|TRBV4-2|TRBJ1-5
CASSQDHRQGGQPQHF
TGTGCCAGCAGCCAAGACCATCGACAGGGTGGTCAGCCCCAGCATTTT
>few|TRBD2|TRBV5-1|TRBJ2-3
CASSVAGGFTDTQYF
TGCGCCAGCAGCGTAGCGGGAGGGTTCACAGATACGCAGTATTTT
>few|TRBD2|TRBV20-1|TRBJ2-5
CSASVPTSGSSETQYF
TGCAGTGCTAGCGTACCTACTAGCGGGAGTAGTGAGACCCAGTACTTC
>few|TRBD1|TRBV27|TRBJ1-5
CASSLRAPDRGGQPQHF
TGTGCCAGCAGTTTAAGGGCCCCCGACAGGGGAGGGCAGCCCCAGCATTTT
>many|TRBD1|TRBV5-6|TRBJ2-3
CASSRPGQYANTQYF
TGTGCCAGCAGCAGGCCGGGACAGTACGCAAATACGCAGTATTTT
>.|TRBD2|TRBV6-2/TRBV6-3|TRBJ2-3
CASSYPLSSGRFPSTDTQYF
TGTGCCAGCAGTTACCCGTTGAGCAGCGGGAGATTCCCTAGCACAGATACGCAGTATTTT
>.|TRBD1|TRBV5-6|TRBJ1-4
CASSTGVEEKLFF
TGTGCCAGCAGCACAGGGGTGGAAGAAAAACTGTTTTTT
>few|TRBD2|TRBV12-3/TRBV12-4|TRBJ2-1
CATAGLAVNEQFF
TGTGCCACCGCTGGACTAGCGGTTAATGAGCAGTTCTTC
>few|.|TRBV6-5|TRBJ2-7
CASSRATEPYEQYF
TGTGCCAGCAGTCGCGCGACAGAACCCTACGAGCAGTACTTC
>.|TRBD1|TRBV5-1|TRBJ1-1
CASSPGRDRDTEAFF
TGCGCCAGCAGCCCCGGGAGGGACAGGGATACTGAAGCTTTCTTT
>.|.|TRBV7-3|TRBJ1-1
CASSLMGGGTEAFF
TGTGCCAGCAGCTTAATGGGGGGGGGGACTGAAGCTTTCTTT
>few|TRBD1|TRBV20-1|TRBJ2-3
CSAIGTGSGTDTQYF
TGCAGTGCAATTGGGACAGGGTCTGGGACAGATACGCAGTATTTT
>few|TRBD2|TRBV20-1|TRBJ2-1
CSAPRLAGDYNEQFF
TGCAGTGCCCCAAGACTAGCGGGGGACTACAATGAGCAGTTCTTC
>.|.|TRBV5-6|TRBJ2-3
CASSFPRGVSVVSTDTQYF
TGTGCCAGCAGCTTCCCTAGAGGGGTTTCGGTTGTCAGCACAGATACGCAGTATTTT
>few|TRBD1|TRBV6-2/TRBV6-3|TRBJ2-7
CASDRGQGSSYEQYF
TGTGCCAGCGACCGTGGACAGGGCAGCTCCTACGAGCAGTACTTC
>.|.|TRBV7-8|TRBJ1-2
CASSVAGGQVESRGYTF
TGTGCCAGCAGCGTAGCGGGAGGGCAGGTAGAAAGCAGGGGCTACACCTTC
>.|TRBD1|TRBV20-1|TRBJ2-1
CSASWTGGSYNEQFF
TGCAGTGCTAGCTGGACAGGTGGATCCTACAATGAGCAGTTCTTC
>few|TRBD2|TRBV29-1|TRBJ2-5
CSVASLAGETQYF
TGCAGCGTTGCATCGCTAGCGGGGGAGACCCAGTACTTC
>few|.|TRBV12-3/TRBV12-4|TRBJ2-3
CASSFAKEADTQYF
TGTGCCAGCAGTTTTGCGAAGGAGGCAGATACGCAGTATTTT
>.|.|TRBV6-2/TRBV6-3|TRBJ1-1
CASSTSLGNTEAFF
TGTGCCAGCAGTACGTCCCTGGGGAACACTGAAGCTTTCTTT
>.|TRBD1|TRBV6-6|TRBJ2-7
CASRSPLTGGNEQYF
TGTGCCAGCAGGTCCCCTTTGACAGGGGGGAACGAGCAGTACTTC
>few|TRBD2|TRBV5-1|TRBJ2-2
CASSLARLAGVTGELFF
TGCGCCAGCAGCTTGGCGAGACTAGCGGGCGTAACCGGGGAGCTGTTTTTT
>few|TRBD2|TRBV20-1|TRBJ2-3
CSALPTSGVGTDTQYF
TGCAGTGCCCTTCCGACTAGCGGGGTCGGGACAGATACGCAGTATTTT
>once|.|TRBV6-1|TRBJ1-5
CASMGTGGNQPQHF
TGTGCCAGCATGGGCACGGGGGGCAATCAGCCCCAGCATTTT
>.|.|TRBV6-2/TRBV6-3|TRBJ2-7
CASSYSFWYRSYEQYF
TGTGCCAGCAGTTACTCGTTCTGGTACAGATCCTACGAGCAGTACTTC
>.|TRBD2|TRBV5-1|TRBJ2-5
CASSLTSGRAKTQYF
TGCGCCAGCAGCTTGACTAGCGGGAGGGCCAAGACCCAGTACTTC
>few|TRBD2|TRBV20-1|TRBJ2-5
CSATSRLAETQYF
TGCAGTGCCACCTCGCGACTAGCGGAGACCCAGTACTTC
>many|.|TRBV20-1|TRBJ1-1
CSALGPNTEAFF
TGCAGTGCTCTGGGACCCAACACTGAAGCTTTCTTT
>.|TRBD2|TRBV5-6|TRBJ2-1
CASSYQLAGGPGDEQFF
TGTGCCAGCAGCTATCAACTAGCGGGAGGGCCTGGGGATGAGCAGTTCTTC
>once|.|TRBV5-1|TRBJ2-1
CASSVEGNEQFF
TGCGCCAGCAGCGTGGAAGGCAATGAGCAGTTCTTC
>few|.|TRBV7-9|TRBJ1-1
CASSRLGGPTEAFF
TGTGCCAGCAGCCGTCTTGGGGGGCCCACTGAAGCTTTCTTT
>.|.|TRBV5-1|TRBJ2-1
CASSLAVATYNEQFF
TGCGCCAGCAGCTTGGCGGTAGCTACATACAATGAGCAGTTCTTC
>few|TRBD1|TRBV20-1|TRBJ1-5
CSASLQGKSLPQHF
TGCAGTGCTAGTCTACAGGGGAAGAGTCTGCCCCAGCATTTT
>.|.|TRBV20-1|TRBJ1-1
CSARTAANTEAFF
TGCAGTGCTAGGACGGCAGCGAACACTGAAGCTTTCTTT
>few|.|TRBV6-5|TRBJ2-1
CASRRGDNYNEQFF
TGTGCCAGCAGACGGGGCGACAACTACAATGAGCAGTTCTTC
>.|.|TRBV29-1|TRBJ1-1
CSVEDPWKGAGTEAFF
TGCAGCGTTGAAGACCCATGGAAGGGAGCGGGAACTGAAGCTTTCTTT
>.|.|TRBV30|TRBJ1-2
CAWSLRNPNYGYTF
TGTGCCTGGAGTCTAAGAAACCCAAACTATGGCTACACCTTC
>few|.|TRBV27|TRBJ2-4
CATLAREANIQYF
TGTGCCACGCTAGCGCGCGAGGCGAACATTCAGTACTTC
>.|.|TRBV12-3/TRBV12-4|TRBJ1-4
CASRLGATLTNEKLFF
TGTGCCAGCAGGCTCGGGGCCACCCTCACTAATGAAAAACTGTTTTTT
>.|.|TRBV7-2|TRBJ2-1
CASSLVAGSGNEQFF
TGTGCCAGCAGCTTAGTAGCCGGGAGCGGCAATGAGCAGTTCTTC
>few|.|TRBV12-3/TRBV12-4|TRBJ1-2
CASSGVLTADYGYTF
TGTGCCAGCAGTGGAGTCTTGACCGCGGACTATGGCTACACCTTC
>.|.|TRBV5-1|TRBJ2-5
CASSYSSRETQYF
TGCGCCAGCAGCTACTCCTCCCGCGAGACCCAGTACTTC
>.|.|TRBV28|TRBJ2-2
CASSPRGLELFF
TGTGCCAGCAGTCCACGTGGTTTGGAGCTGTTTTTT
>.|.|TRBV11-3|TRBJ1-5
CASTTVRAFFQPQHF
TGTGCCAGCACCACCGTCAGGGCGTTTTTTCAGCCCCAGCATTTT
>few|TRBD1|TRBV5-1|TRBJ2-5
CAGSLTGRGQETQYF
TGCGCCGGCAGCTTGACAGGGCGAGGGCAAGAGACCCAGTACTTC
>.|.|TRBV6-1|TRBJ1-2
CASSDPGHSSKTYGYTF
TGTGCCAGCAGTGACCCGGGACACTCCAGCAAGACTTATGGCTACACCTTC
>.|.|TRBV5-1|TRBJ1-1
CASSPFSTYTEAFF
TGCGCCAGCAGCCCCTTTAGTACGTACACTGAAGCTTTCTTT
>few|.|TRBV10-3|TRBJ2-1
CAISESRGGQFF
TGTGCCATCAGTGAGTCCAGAGGGGGGCAGTTCTTC
>.|.|TRBV5-1|TRBJ2-5
CASSFRDARETQYF
TGCGCCAGCAGCTTTCGGGATGCGCGGGAGACCCAGTACTTC
>.|.|TRBV11-3|TRBJ2-1
CASSLVGLQFF
TGTGCCAGCAGCTTGGTGGGGCTGCAGTTCTTC
>few|.|TRBV6-6|TRBJ2-1
CASSPLARYNEQFF
TGTGCCAGCAGCCCCTTAGCCAGGTACAATGAGCAGTTCTTC
>.|.|TRBV7-2|TRBJ1-3
CASSLVGGLSSGNTIYF
TGTGCCAGCAGCTTAGTTGGTGGCCTGAGCTCTGGAAACACCATATATTTT